This entry lists 13 T cell receptor beta chains sequenced from one sample in a study of T cell responses to AZD1222 COVID-19 vaccine. Clones were read by immunoSEQ multiplex PCR, and TCRdb kept only the in-frame ones, dropping some. Among 100,000 to 120,000 clones listed, about 87% were seen once. Sequenced here: peripheral blood, sampled 28 days after the second AZD1222 dose. These receptors all come from an adult who received the AZD1222 COVID-19 vaccine.

The gene calls are TRBV3-1 (or the pseudogene TRBV3-2) and TRBJ1-2; D unresolved. CDR1 and CDR2 from the germline V gene are LGHDT and YNNKEL (reference sequence). V gave up 1 base and J gave up 8 bases, with 17 bases separating them. The CDR3 runs to 15 residues. DNA for the CDR3: TGTGCCAGCAGCCAAGCGCGGGGAGAGTTAAAGGGCTACACCTTC. This codes for CASSQARGELKGYTF.

The V call is TRBV18, the J call TRBJ2-1; D gene unclear. CDR3 length: 12 residues. The germline CDR1 and CDR2 sequences are KGHSH and LQKENI. V was clipped by 6 bases and J by 9 bases, with 12 bases between them. The CDR3 DNA is TGTGCCAGCTCGCGCCCCGAGGTTGAGCAGTTCTTC. Encoded protein: CASSRPEVEQFF.

The CDR3: CASKGDNEQFF. The DNA of the CDR3 is TGTGCCAGCAAGGGAGACAATGAGCAGTTCTTC. The chain employs TRBV12-3 or TRBV12-4 and TRBJ2-1, with D perhaps matching TRBD2 (5 bases). The CDR3 runs to 11 residues. The ends were cut back, 7 bases at V and 5 bases at J, with 6 bases in the middle.

The V and J genes are TRBV28 and TRBJ1-2; the D gene is possibly TRBD1 (6 bases). Germline CDR1 MDHEN, CDR2 SYDVKM. The ends were cut back, 5 bases at V and 7 bases at J, with 17 bases in the middle. The CDR3 is 14 residues long. The CDR3 is CASSTSAGAGGYTF. The CDR3 DNA reads TGTGCCAGCAGTACCTCAGCGGGGGCCGGTGGCTACACCTTC.

V usage is TRBV9 and J usage is TRBJ2-1, with TRBD1 identical over 7 bases. After removal of 0 bases from V and 2 bases from J, the junction contained 5 bases not matched to a gene. The CDR3 extends over 16 amino acids. The germline CDR1 and CDR2 sequences are SGDLS and YYNGEE. The CDR3 DNA reads TGTGCCAGCAGCGTAGAGCAGGGGGACCCCTACAATGAGCAGTTCTTC. Encoded protein: CASSVEQGDPYNEQFF.

Written as DNA, the CDR3 is TGTGCCAGCAGCCAACAAACGACAGGGGACTATGGCTACACCTTC. Amino acids: CASSQQTTGDYGYTF. V and J are TRBV4-2 and TRBJ1-2; 8 positions agree with TRBD1. V shed 2 bases and J 3 bases; nucleotides not matched to a gene: 5. The CDR3 extends over 15 amino acids. Germline V gives CDR1 LGHNA, CDR2 YNFKEQ.

V and J are TRBV7-2 and TRBJ1-4; possibly TRBD1 for D (5 bases). The germline gives CDR1 SGHTA, CDR2 FQGNSA. The CDR3 extends over 15 amino acids. The V and J ends lost 5 bases and 0 bases respectively, with 10 bases between them. CDR3 sequence: CASSPVGATNEKLFF. In nucleotides, the CDR3 is TGTGCCAGCAGCCCCGTGGGGGCAACTAATGAAAAACTGTTTTTT.

The rearrangement joins TRBV11-2 to TRBJ2-7, with TRBD1 identical over 7 bases. Germline CDR1 reads SGHAT; CDR2 reads FQNNGV. The CDR3 is 15 amino acids. V lost 1 base to trimming and J lost 3 bases; unmatched junction nucleotides: 6. The CDR3: CASSLGGTANYEQYF. CDR3 in DNA: TGTGCCAGCAGCTTAGGAGGGACAGCAAACTACGAGCAGTACTTC.

The genes are TRBV19 and TRBJ2-6; D is possibly TRBD1 or TRBD2 (5 bases each). CDR3 size: 16 residues. The germline gives CDR1 LNHDA, CDR2 SQIVND (reference sequence). Trimming cost V 3 bases and J 2 bases, with 11 bases left between them. CDR3: CASSIWGYAGANVLTF. As DNA, the CDR3 is TGTGCCAGTAGTATTTGGGGGTACGCTGGGGCCAACGTCCTGACTTTC.

The chain recombines TRBV3-1 (or the pseudogene TRBV3-2) with TRBJ2-1; 9 bases align to TRBD1. The CDR3 length is 17 residues. CDR1 is LGHDT and CDR2 is YNNKEL in the germline V gene (reference sequence). J was trimmed by 6 bases and V by 2 bases; bases with no gene match: 11. The CDR3 spells CASSQLAGTGLCNEQFF. As DNA, the CDR3 is TGTGCCAGCAGCCAATTAGCCGGGACAGGGCTTTGCAATGAGCAGTTCTTC.

V gene TRBV14 combines with J gene TRBJ1-2, with D hard to call. V lost 1 base and J 2 bases, leaving 2 bases between the germline ends. This CDR3 is 12 amino acids long. The germline V gene has CDR1 SGHDN and CDR2 FVKESK. For the CDR3, the DNA is TGTGCCAGCAGCCAAGGAAACTATGGCTACACCTTC. Its protein is CASSQGNYGYTF.

The chain recombines TRBV18 with TRBJ1-1; no definite D call. This CDR3 has 16 residues. The ends were cut back, 2 bases at V and 1 base at J, with 14 bases in the middle. Germline V gene data show CDR1 as KGHSH and CDR2 as LQKENI. CDR3 in amino acids: CASSPFSTSRNTEAFF. As DNA, the CDR3 is TGTGCCAGCTCACCATTTAGTACAAGCCGGAACACTGAAGCTTTCTTT.

The rearrangement links TRBV4-3 to TRBJ2-1; 8 bases line up with TRBD2. The germline CDR1 and CDR2 sequences are LGHNA and YSLEER. V lost 2 bases, J lost 4 bases, and 4 bases stayed unmatched. This CDR3 is 15 amino acids long. The CDR3 protein is CASSQQLAEYNEQFF. The CDR3 DNA is TGCGCCAGCAGCCAACAACTAGCGGAGTACAATGAGCAGTTCTTC.